Shown below are 12 T cell receptor beta chains from a single sample sequenced in a study of T-cell reconstitution after alpha-beta-depleted transplantation in children. During its preparation, the TCRbeta library received unique molecular identifiers. TCRdb itself ran the PCR reads through MiXCR, one entry per CDR3 protein. The profile shows about 310,000 distinct CDR3 sequences, around 20% of them singletons. The specimen comprised PBMCs, mostly from graft donor cells, sampled 180 days after TCRalphabeta/CD19-depleted stem cell transplant. The receptor set was obtained from a male patient under 18 who had a stem cell transplant for acute lymphoblastic leukemia, so the T cells may come from the graft donor.

The chain uses TRBV7-3 and TRBJ2-2, with D maybe TRBD1 (6 bases). This CDR3 is built from 16 residues. Between the trimmed V and J ends, which lost 6 bases and 0 bases, there was a span of 14 bases. CDR1 SGHTA and CDR2 FQGTGA come from the germline V gene. This chain's CDR3 is CASSGLGHPNTGELFF. The DNA for the CDR3 is TGTGCCAGCAGTGGATTGGGACATCCGAACACCGGGGAGCTGTTTTTT.

This clonotype has a handful of counts. This chain connects TRBV19 to TRBJ1-1; D not certain. Germline V gene lookup returns CDR1 LNHDA and CDR2 SQIVND (reference sequence). V was clipped by 4 bases and J by 1 base, with 13 bases between them. The length of the CDR3 is 15 residues. The CDR3 spells CASSTPGSGNTEAFF. The CDR3 DNA reads TGTGCCAGTAGTACCCCGGGGAGTGGGAACACTGAAGCTTTCTTT.

The chain carries TRBV20-1 and TRBJ2-1; D unclear. V was cut by 1 base and J by 1 base, with 11 bases left in between. This CDR3 is 15 amino acids long. Germline lookup yields CDR1 DFQATT and CDR2 SNEGSKA (reference sequence). The CDR3, as DNA: TGCAGTGCTAGAGTGGGCCCAATTTCCTACAATGAGCAGTTCTTC. Encoded protein: CSARVGPISYNEQFF.

In its sample, this clonotype was seen a few times. The chain recombines TRBV21-1 with TRBJ2-7; the table's D gene call, TRBD1, was not cross checked with the DNA. TRBV21-1 is recorded as a pseudogene. The CDR3 covers 17 residues. The CDR3 DNA follows: TGTGCCAGCAGCAATGCCGGGAAACCGGCCCATCTCTACGAGCAGTACTTC. It translates to CASSNAGKPAHLYEQYF.

The J gene is TRBJ2-7, the V gene TRBV9; 8 bases match TRBD2. The trim removed 8 bases at V and 5 bases at J, leaving 12 bases unmatched. This CDR3 region has 14 residues. Per germline, CDR1 SGDLS and CDR2 YYNGEE. The CDR3 protein is CASSGSAGGHEQYF. CDR3 DNA: TGTGCCAGTTCTGGGTCGGCGGGAGGCCACGAGCAGTACTTC.

For the CDR3, the DNA is TGTGCCACCAGTGATCCGAACAGGGAAGGTGAGCAGTTCTTC. This encodes CATSDPNREGEQFF. V usage is TRBV24-1 and J usage is TRBJ2-1; possible D gene TRBD1, 6 bases. With 3 bases removed from V and 9 bases from J, the gap between germline ends came to 14 bases. Germline CDR1 is KGHDR and CDR2 is SFDVKD. CDR3 length: 14 residues.

V and J are TRBV18 and TRBJ1-3; 7 bases fit TRBD1. The germline V gene encodes CDR1 KGHSH and CDR2 LQKENI. J lost 2 bases, V lost 3 bases, and 1 base had no gene match. The CDR3 contains 14 residues. The CDR3 nucleotides read TGTGCCAGCTCACCTACAGGGGCTGGAAACACCATATATTTT. Translating gives CASSPTGAGNTIYF.

The chain has TRBV27 and TRBJ2-7; 9 positions match TRBD1. This CDR3 region has 14 residues. Germline V gene sequence: CDR1 MNHEY, CDR2 SMNVEV (reference sequence). The V gene end was trimmed by 4 bases and the J gene end by 4 bases; junction bases not matched to a gene: 5. CDR3 DNA sequence: TGTGCCAGCAGTTCCCCGGGACAGGGTTACGAGCAGTACTTC. It specifies CASSSPGQGYEQYF.

CDR3 sequence (DNA): TGTGCCAGCAACTCCTTATGGGGGAGCTACGAGCAGTACTTC. Translated, it gives CASNSLWGSYEQYF. The chain joins TRBV6-1 to TRBJ2-7; the D gene could be TRBD1 or TRBD2 (5 bases each). This CDR3 is 14 amino acids long. From germline, CDR1 is MNHNS and CDR2 SASEGT. V gave up 7 bases and J gave up 3 bases, with 16 bases separating them.

This clonotype was seen more than once but under ten times. This chain links TRBV28 with TRBJ1-1; D is possibly TRBD1 (5 bases). CDR3 length equals 15 residues. Trimming took 5 bases from V and 1 from J, leaving 14 bases between them. CDR1 is MDHEN and CDR2 is SYDVKM in the germline V gene. This CDR3 reads CASSPARGENTEAFF. As DNA, the CDR3 is TGTGCCAGCAGTCCCGCCCGGGGGGAGAACACTGAAGCTTTCTTT.

This clonotype was detected only a few times. The chain employs TRBV20-1 and TRBJ1-2; 9 bases map to TRBD1. The CDR3 runs 13 residues. Germline V lookup: CDR1 DFQATT, CDR2 SNEGSKA (reference sequence). V shed 6 bases, J shed 7 bases, and the junction held 9 bases outside the gene matches. The CDR3 region is CSAIPQGAGGYTF. The CDR3 DNA reads as TGCAGTGCCATCCCACAGGGGGCAGGTGGCTACACCTTC.

This clonotype was seen a handful of times. V usage is TRBV10-3 and J usage is TRBJ2-1; D not resolved. CDR1 ENHRY and CDR2 SYGVKD come from the germline V gene. The CDR3 runs to 20 residues. Trimming took 3 bases from V and 2 from J, leaving 26 bases between them. DNA for the CDR3: TGTGCCATCAGTGACCCCATCGGACCCCGATACACCGCAGCCTACAATGAGCAGTTCTTC. It specifies CAISDPIGPRYTAAYNEQFF.